Listed below are T cell receptor beta chains from one sample, sequenced in a study of blood T cell repertoires in COVID-19. Clones were read by immunoSEQ multiplex PCR, and TCRdb kept only the in-frame ones, dropping some. This table has 180,000 or so clones, approximately 80% appearing once. Input material: PBMCs or T cells enriched from blood (not recorded which). These TCRs come from a man aged 50 to 60 who had recovered from COVID-19. CDR3s include the opening cysteine and the closing phenylalanine or tryptophan. The D gene is left open where the match is weak. Some rows mark clone size as missing; the rest say once, few, many or name a class of expanded clone.

CDR3 protein,CDR3 DNA,J gene,D gene,V gene,clone size
CASSPSGGAAGELFF,TGTGCCAGCAGCCCGTCAGGGGGCGCCGCCGGGGAGCTGTTTTTT,TRBJ2-2,TRBD1,TRBV6-5,-
CASSIPDSNEKLFF,TGTGCCAGCAGCATACCGGACAGTAATGAAAAACTGTTTTTT,TRBJ1-4,-,TRBV28,-
CASRNRGNTEAFF,TGTGCCAGCAGAAACAGGGGGAACACTGAAGCTTTCTTT,TRBJ1-1,TRBD1,TRBV25-1,-
CASSYGGVRYGYTF,TGTGCCAGCAGTTACGGAGGGGTACGCTATGGCTACACCTTC,TRBJ1-2,-,TRBV5-6,-
CASSQDRGRSEAQYF,TGTGCCAGCAGCCAAGATCGTGGGCGATCGGAGGCGCAGTATTTT,TRBJ2-3,-,TRBV3-1/TRBV3-2,-
CASSPTGGSSYNEQFF,TGTGCCAGCAGCCCAACAGGGGGCAGCTCCTACAATGAGCAGTTCTTC,TRBJ2-1,TRBD1,TRBV7-3,few
CASSPTGGSNEQFF,TGTGCCAGCAGTCCCACCGGGGGGTCCAATGAGCAGTTCTTC,TRBJ2-1,TRBD2,TRBV28,-
CASSLRTSGSHTGELFF,TGTGCCAGCAGCCTTAGGACTAGCGGGAGTCACACCGGGGAGCTGTTTTTT,TRBJ2-2,TRBD2,TRBV3-1/TRBV3-2,-
CASSQGSSVSHQPQHF,TGTGCCAGCAGCCAAGGGTCTAGCGTCAGTCATCAGCCCCAGCATTTT,TRBJ1-5,-,TRBV4-2,-
CASSGGGIGEKLFF,TGTGCCAGCTCAGGTGGCGGGATAGGTGAAAAACTGTTTTTT,TRBJ1-4,-,TRBV5-4,once
CASSSQGAGITEAFF,TGTGCCAGCAGTTCACAGGGGGCTGGAATCACTGAAGCTTTCTTT,TRBJ1-1,TRBD1,TRBV6-4,-
CASSNSQGAGTEAFF,TGTGCCAGCAGCAACAGTCAGGGGGCGGGCACTGAAGCTTTCTTT,TRBJ1-1,-,TRBV21-1,once
CASSQVTSGSPRETQYF,TGTGCCAGCAGCCAAGTCACTAGCGGGAGCCCGCGAGAGACCCAGTACTTC,TRBJ2-5,TRBD2,TRBV3-1/TRBV3-2,-
CASSLMQVGTDTQYF,TGTGCCAGCAGCTTAATGCAGGTTGGGACAGATACGCAGTATTTT,TRBJ2-3,-,TRBV11-2,-
CASSRDSTDTQYF,TGTGCCAGCAGTCGGGACTCCACAGATACGCAGTATTTT,TRBJ2-3,-,TRBV6-5,-
CASSLYTGTGYGYTF,TGTGCCAGCAGCTTGTATACCGGGACAGGGTATGGCTACACCTTC,TRBJ1-2,TRBD1,TRBV5-4,once
CASSPTRHSPLHF,TGTGCCAGCAGCCCAACGAGGCATTCACCCCTCCACTTT,TRBJ1-6,-,TRBV3-1/TRBV3-2,-
CASSLPGQGGQPQHF,TGTGCCAGCAGTTTACCCGGACAGGGGGGTCAGCCCCAGCATTTT,TRBJ1-5,TRBD1,TRBV28,-
CASSLAGGSNEQYF,TGCGCCAGCAGCTTAGCGGGAGGGTCTAACGAGCAGTACTTC,TRBJ2-7,TRBD2,TRBV5-1,-
CASRVQGAVSYEQYF,TGTGCCAGCAGGGTACAGGGGGCTGTTTCCTACGAGCAGTACTTC,TRBJ2-7,TRBD1,TRBV6-5,-
CASSPGSGVYNEQFF,TGTGCCAGCAGCCCCGGTAGCGGGGTATACAATGAGCAGTTCTTC,TRBJ2-1,TRBD2,TRBV4-2,-
CASSIRDSLMDEKLFF,TGCGCCAGCAGCATCCGGGACAGTCTTATGGATGAAAAACTGTTTTTT,TRBJ1-4,TRBD1,TRBV5-1,-
CASGKGGYEQYF,TGTGCCAGCGGAAAGGGGGGGTACGAGCAGTACTTC,TRBJ2-7,-,TRBV9,-
CASSYSLAETDTQYF,TGTGCCAGCAGTTACAGCCTAGCGGAAACAGATACGCAGTATTTT,TRBJ2-3,TRBD2,TRBV6-5,-
CSVLGRRNEKLFF,TGCAGCGTGCTAGGGAGGCGAAATGAAAAACTGTTTTTT,TRBJ1-4,-,TRBV29-1,-
CASSTQGAATNEKLFF,TGTGCCAGCAGCACGCAGGGGGCAGCAACTAATGAAAAACTGTTTTTT,TRBJ1-4,TRBD1,TRBV5-4,-
CASSPPGTSQETQYF,TGTGCCAGCAGCCCCCCCGGGACTAGTCAAGAGACCCAGTACTTC,TRBJ2-5,TRBD2,TRBV3-1/TRBV3-2,-
CASSLRRVSYGYTF,TGTGCCAGCAGTCTCCGCAGGGTTAGCTATGGCTACACCTTC,TRBJ1-2,-,TRBV6-5,-
CASSSKQESSGNTIYF,TGTGCCAGCAGCAGTAAACAGGAGAGCTCTGGAAACACCATATATTTT,TRBJ1-3,-,TRBV13,-
CASSPKNTGELFF,TGTGCCAGCTCACCCAAGAACACCGGGGAGCTGTTTTTT,TRBJ2-2,-,TRBV18,-
CASSDFRDRNTEAFF,TGTGCCAGCAGTGATTTCCGGGACAGAAACACTGAAGCTTTCTTT,TRBJ1-1,TRBD1,TRBV2,few
CASIGSYNSPLHF,TGTGCCAGCATCGGGTCCTATAATTCACCCCTCCACTTT,TRBJ1-6,-,TRBV3-1/TRBV3-2,-
CASSGWGGRNTEAFF,TGTGCCAGTAGTGGGTGGGGCGGAAGGAACACTGAAGCTTTCTTT,TRBJ1-1,-,TRBV19,-
CAWTVEFKETQYF,TGTGCCTGGACGGTGGAGTTCAAAGAGACCCAGTACTTC,TRBJ2-5,-,TRBV30,-
CASSPGSAAYEQYF,TGTGCCAGCTCTCCCGGGTCGGCGGCCTACGAGCAGTACTTC,TRBJ2-7,-,TRBV18,-
CASSSGTGNEQYF,TGTGCCAGCAGCTCCGGGACAGGAAACGAGCAGTACTTC,TRBJ2-7,TRBD1,TRBV28,-
CASSPGQGANYGYTF,TGTGCCAGCAGTCCCGGACAGGGGGCTAACTATGGCTACACCTTC,TRBJ1-2,TRBD1,TRBV6-5,-
CASSLREGVNTEAFF,TGTGCCAGCAGCTTAAGGGAAGGGGTAAACACTGAAGCTTTCTTT,TRBJ1-1,-,TRBV7-8,-
CASSVASQVTGELFF,TGTGCCAGCAGCGTAGCAAGCCAGGTCACCGGGGAGCTGTTTTTT,TRBJ2-2,-,TRBV9,-
CASRTDTDTQYF,TGTGCCAGCAGGACAGACACAGATACGCAGTATTTT,TRBJ2-3,-,TRBV6-5,once
CAISERGGWVEAFF,TGTGCCATCAGTGAGAGGGGGGGATGGGTGGAAGCTTTCTTT,TRBJ1-1,-,TRBV10-3,-
CASSVQGSYTGELFF,TGTGCCAGCAGCGTGCAGGGCTCCTACACCGGGGAGCTGTTTTTT,TRBJ2-2,-,TRBV9,-
CASSAGLAVGYEQYF,TGTGCCAGCAGCGCAGGGCTAGCGGTAGGATACGAGCAGTACTTC,TRBJ2-7,TRBD2,TRBV5-6,few
CASSYAGSRGVEQYF,TGTGCCAGCAGCTACGCGGGCTCGCGGGGAGTCGAGCAGTACTTC,TRBJ2-7,-,TRBV7-8,-
CSVRGGSSTDTQYF,TGCAGCGTTAGAGGGGGATCGAGCACAGATACGCAGTATTTT,TRBJ2-3,-,TRBV29-1,-
CASSPLGFSYNEQFF,TGTGCCAGCAGCCCGCTTGGCTTCTCCTACAATGAGCAGTTCTTC,TRBJ2-1,-,TRBV11-2,-
CASANRAWNTGELFF,TGTGCCAGCGCTAACCGTGCCTGGAACACCGGGGAGCTGTTTTTT,TRBJ2-2,-,TRBV2,-
CASSQGHYEQYF,TGTGCCAGCAGTCAGGGCCATTACGAGCAGTACTTC,TRBJ2-7,-,TRBV6-5,-
CASSQDRVNTQYF,TGTGCCAGCAGCCAAGACAGGGTTAATACCCAGTACTTC,TRBJ2-5,TRBD1,TRBV11-3,-
CASSSAFDGEKLFF,TGTGCCAGCAGTTCCGCCTTCGACGGGGAAAAACTGTTTTTT,TRBJ1-4,-,TRBV28,-